Following are 22 T cell receptor beta chains from one sample sequenced in a study of T cell responses to AZD1222 COVID-19 vaccine. The protocol was immunoSEQ multiplex PCR, while the TCRdb copy is restricted to in-frame clones and leaves out a portion. Counted here are about 94,000 clones, nearly 90% occurring once; the ten biggest clones make up roughly 13%. Sequenced material: peripheral blood, taken on day 0 of AZD1222 vaccination. The receptors stem from an adult in good health.

Only a few counts were recorded for this clone. The chain combines TRBV28 with TRBJ1-1; 9 nucleotides line up with TRBD1. J was trimmed by 10 bases and V by 5 bases; bases with no gene match: 5. CDR1 is MDHEN and CDR2 is SYDVKM in the germline V gene. The CDR3 covers 12 residues. The CDR3 spells CASSLGQGSAFF. The CDR3 coding sequence is TGTGCCAGCAGTCTGGGACAGGGTTCAGCTTTCTTT.

The chain employs TRBV20-1 and TRBJ1-2; D gene ambiguous. Trimming took 3 bases from V and 5 from J, leaving 13 bases between them. The CDR3 is 13 residues long. Germline V gives CDR1 DFQATT, CDR2 SNEGSKA (reference sequence). The CDR3 sequence: CSASEVPGYGYTF. CDR3 nucleotides: TGCAGTGCTAGTGAGGTACCAGGTTATGGCTACACCTTC.

The chain joins TRBV5-8 to TRBJ1-5, with no clear D. This CDR3 comprises 12 residues. Germline V CDR1 and CDR2: SGHTS, YDEGEE. With 0 bases removed from V and 5 bases from J, the gap between germline ends came to 3 bases. The CDR3 coding sequence is TGTGCCAGCAGCTTGGATGATCAGCCCCAGCATTTT. Its protein is CASSLDDQPQHF. Full variable domain (remainder filled in from reference TRBV5-8 and TRBJ1-5): EAGVTQSPTHLIKTRGQQATLRCSPISGHTSVYWYQQALGLGLQFLLWYDEGEERNRGNFPPRFSGRQFPNYSSELNVNALELEDSALYLCASSLDDQPQHFGDGTRLSIL.

For the CDR3, the DNA is TGTGCCAGCAGTGAAGTTTGGGTAGGCAGGGGAACAGATACGCAGTATTTT. Protein sequence: CASSEVWVGRGTDTQYF. The V and J genes are TRBV6-1 and TRBJ2-3; D may be TRBD1 (6 bases). Germline V gives CDR1 MNHNS, CDR2 SASEGT. The CDR3 runs 17 residues. V was pared by 1 base and J by 3 bases, with 17 bases between.

This clone was seen more than once but under ten times. J is TRBJ2-3 and V is TRBV2; D might be TRBD1 (6 bases). V was cut by 6 bases and J by 2 bases, with 18 bases left in between. CDR3 size: 16 residues. Germline CDR1 is SNHLY and CDR2 is FYNNEI. In DNA form, the CDR3 reads TGTGCCAGCAGCGTACTTCGACAGGAGCCCACAGATACGCAGTATTTT. Protein product: CASSVLRQEPTDTQYF. The variable domain in full, with the rest retrieved from reference TRBV2 and TRBJ2-3, is EPEVTQTPSHQVTQMGQEVILRCVPISNHLYFYWYRQILGQKVEFLVSFYNNEISEKSEIFDDQFSVERPDGSNFTLKIRSTKLEDSAMYFCASSVLRQEPTDTQYFGPGTRLTVL.

The chain couples TRBV28 to TRBJ1-2; no clear D. Trimming left V 5 bases short and J 4 bases short, with 11 bases between. The CDR3 consists of 13 residues. Germline CDR1 reads MDHEN; CDR2 reads SYDVKM. Here the CDR3 reads CASSNGWAYGYTF. CDR3 bases: TGTGCCAGCAGTAACGGGTGGGCCTATGGCTACACCTTC.

The rearrangement joins TRBV10-3 to TRBJ2-1, with D unclear. This CDR3 has 13 amino acids. Trimming cost V 3 bases and J 4 bases, with 7 bases left between them. Germline CDR1 is ENHRY and CDR2 is SYGVKD. CDR3 region: CAISEPFYNEQFF. DNA for the CDR3: TGTGCCATCAGTGAACCATTTTACAATGAGCAGTTCTTC.

This chain uses TRBV21-1 with TRBJ1-2. TRBV21-1 is described as a pseudogene. The CDR3 has 14 residues. Here the CDR3 reads CASSAPPRRYGYTF. In DNA form, the CDR3 reads TGTGCCAGCAGCGCGCCTCCCCGGAGGTATGGCTACACCTTC.

This chain uses TRBV7-9 with TRBJ2-3; 9 bases are shared with TRBD1. Looked up from germline, CDR1 is SEHNR and CDR2 is FQNEAQ (reference sequence). The junction had 9 bases not matched to a gene; V was cut back by 5 bases and J by 0 bases. The CDR3 length is 17 residues. CDR3 amino acids: CASSLGQGTTSTDTQYF. The DNA of the CDR3 is TGTGCCAGCAGCCTGGGACAGGGAACTACTAGCACAGATACGCAGTATTTT.

This chain joins TRBV18 and TRBJ2-5, with D possibly TRBD1 on 5 matching bases. Germline V gene sequence: CDR1 KGHSH, CDR2 LQKENI. The CDR3 runs to 14 residues. V was pared by 5 bases and J by 3 bases, with 13 bases between. CDR3 nucleotides: TGTGCCAGCTCATATGGACACACCGAAGAGACCCAGTACTTC. Protein: CASSYGHTEETQYF.

This chain links TRBV28 with TRBJ2-7, with D unclear. V was clipped by 3 bases and J by 2 bases, with 2 bases between them. The CDR3 has 11 amino acids. Germline V gives CDR1 MDHEN, CDR2 SYDVKM. The CDR3, as DNA: TGTGCCAGCAGTTTTACCTACGAGCAGTACTTC. Its protein product is CASSFTYEQYF.

V is TRBV28 and J is TRBJ2-7; D is ambiguous. The V gene's germline CDR1 is MDHEN and CDR2 SYDVKM. V lost 8 bases to trimming and J lost 5 bases, with 13 bases between them. This CDR3 has 12 amino acids. In DNA, the CDR3 is TGTGCCAGCCTTGGCTTTTCCCACGAGCAGTACTTC. It yields the protein CASLGFSHEQYF.

The chain joins TRBV5-6 to TRBJ1-5; TRBD1 aligns across 10 bases. The CDR3 has 15 amino acids. Germline CDR1 and CDR2: SGHDT and YYEEEE. Trimming took 4 bases from V and 1 from J; bases not matched to a gene: 2. The CDR3 nucleotides are TGTGCCAGCAGCGGGACAGGGGTGAGCAATCAGCCCCAGCATTTT. The encoded protein is CASSGTGVSNQPQHF.

The chain carries TRBV3-1 (or the pseudogene TRBV3-2) and TRBJ2-1, with D possibly matching TRBD2 (6 bases). V was cut by 0 bases and J by 12 bases, with 12 bases left in between. CDR3 size: 13 residues. Germline CDR1 LGHDT, CDR2 YNNKEL (reference sequence). For the CDR3, the DNA is TGTGCCAGCAGCCAAGATTTACTAGCCGGGCAGTTCTTC. It specifies CASSQDLLAGQFF.

This chain uses TRBV2 with TRBJ2-2; D may correspond to TRBD1 or TRBD2 (6 bases each). Germline V gene data show CDR1 as SNHLY and CDR2 as FYNNEI. With 8 bases removed from V and 2 bases from J, the gap between germline ends came to 15 bases. The CDR3 runs to 15 residues. CDR3 nucleotides: TGTGCCAGCCGGAAGGAGGGGGGTAACACCGGGGAGCTGTTTTTT. It specifies CASRKEGGNTGELFF.

The chain combines TRBV5-1 with TRBJ2-2; no clear D gene. Per germline, CDR1 SGHRS and CDR2 YFSETQ. This CDR3 has 16 residues. Trimming shortened V by 2 bases and J by 0 bases, and 11 bases separated the two germline ends. The CDR3 region has the DNA TGCGCCAGCAGCTTTATGACTGACGCGAACACCGGGGAGCTGTTTTTT. Amino acid sequence: CASSFMTDANTGELFF.

V and J are TRBV7-2 and TRBJ2-7; 12 bases fit TRBD1. This CDR3 spans 16 amino acids. V was pared by 5 bases and J by 5 bases, with 10 bases of the junction left unmatched. The germline gives CDR1 SGHTA, CDR2 FQGNSA. The CDR3 region has the DNA TGTGCCAGCAGCCCTGGACCGGGACAGGGGGCTCACGAGCAGTACTTC. Protein sequence: CASSPGPGQGAHEQYF.

The chain couples TRBV5-1 to TRBJ2-2; a weak D match, TRBD2 (6 bases). Germline CDR1 is SGHRS and CDR2 is YFSETQ. The V and J ends lost 2 bases and 3 bases respectively, with 8 bases between them. The CDR3 has 14 residues. The CDR3 region is CASSFPSDTGELFF. The CDR3 nucleotides read TGCGCCAGCAGCTTCCCTAGCGACACCGGGGAGCTGTTTTTT.

The J gene is TRBJ2-5, the V gene TRBV9; TRBD1 matches at 7 bases. Germline CDR1 and CDR2: SGDLS and YYNGEE. The CDR3 is 14 amino acids. V shed 1 base and J 1 base; nucleotides not matched to a gene: 1. This CDR3 is CASSVRTGQETQYF. The CDR3 region has the DNA TGTGCCAGCAGCGTAAGGACAGGCCAAGAGACCCAGTACTTC.

This chain's CDR3 is CASQGPINEKLFF. The CDR3 DNA follows: TGTGCCAGTCAGGGGCCAATAAATGAAAAACTGTTTTTT. V and J are TRBV28 and TRBJ1-4; perhaps TRBD1 as D (6 bases). This CDR3 comprises 13 residues. V was cut by 9 bases and J by 5 bases, with 13 bases left in between. Germline values: CDR1 MDHEN, CDR2 SYDVKM.

This chain uses TRBV5-4 with TRBJ1-2, with D possibly TRBD1 on 6 matching bases. Trimming removed 5 bases from V and 13 bases from J, with 24 bases in between. The CDR3 is 14 residues long. Germline V gene data show CDR1 as SGHNT and CDR2 as YYREEE (reference sequence). The CDR3 bases are TGTGCCAGCAGGTCGGACAGTAGGGTTACTAAGGGCACCTTC. Translated, it gives CASRSDSRVTKGTF.

The chain joins TRBV19 to TRBJ1-2; maybe TRBD1 (5 bases). Trimming left V 4 bases short and J 8 bases short, with 17 bases between. The CDR3 length is 14 residues. Germline CDR1 and CDR2: LNHDA and SQIVND (reference sequence). The CDR3 DNA sequence: TGTGCCAGTAGTACAAGGGGCGCCTTGGGAGGCTACACCTTC. Amino acid sequence: CASSTRGALGGYTF. The full variable domain, its missing parts supplied by reference TRBV19 and TRBJ1-2, is DGGITQSPKYLFRKEGQNVTLSCEQNLNHDAMYWYRQDPGQGLRLIYYSQIVNDFQKGDIAEGYSVSREKKESFPLTVTSAQKNPTAFYLCASSTRGALGGYTFGSGTRLTVV.